The 20 T cell receptor beta chains below all came from one sample that was sequenced in a study of siplizumab effects on memory and regulatory T cells. The table came from immunoSEQ multiplex PCR; TCRdb's copy has only in-frame clones and leaves some out. The table records about 110,000 clones, just over 90% of them present only once. The sequencing input was CD4+ T cells sorted from blood. The receptors here all came from a human donor in good health.

The chain combines TRBV2 with TRBJ1-2; TRBD1 matches at 7 bases. V lost 6 bases, J lost 2 bases, and 3 bases stayed unmatched. CDR3 length: 13 amino acids. Germline values: CDR1 SNHLY, CDR2 FYNNEI. CDR3 DNA: TGTGCCAGCAGGGCGGGACAGAACTATGGCTACACCTTC. It is translated as CASRAGQNYGYTF.

This sequence joins TRBV9 and TRBJ1-1; D is unresolved. CDR3 length equals 14 residues. In germline, CDR1 is SGDLS, CDR2 YYNGEE. Trimming stripped 0 bases from V and 1 base from J, with 7 bases between. The CDR3 loop is CASSVEPGNTEAFF. CDR3 coding DNA: TGTGCCAGCAGCGTAGAGCCAGGGAACACTGAAGCTTTCTTT.

This clone was counted between two and nine times. The gene calls are TRBV5-5 and TRBJ2-5, with TRBD2 identical over 9 bases. The germline gives CDR1 SGHKS, CDR2 YYEKEE (reference sequence). Trimming cost V 4 bases and J 2 bases; bases outside gene matches: 21. The CDR3 loop spans 20 amino acids. The CDR3 DNA reads as TGTGCCAGCAGCCCCAGGTCCGGGACTAGCCCGAACCTCAAACAAGAGACCCAGTACTTC. Translating gives CASSPRSGTSPNLKQETQYF.

V is TRBV18 and J is TRBJ1-4; D is undetermined. The germline V and J ends were trimmed by 3 bases and 3 bases, with 17 bases remaining between them. The CDR3 is made up of 17 amino acids. The germline V gene encodes CDR1 KGHSH and CDR2 LQKENI. DNA of the CDR3: TGTGCCAGCTCACCTCAACAAGGGCTGGCGGCTAATGAAAAACTGTTTTTT. This codes for CASSPQQGLAANEKLFF.

This chain links TRBV4-1 with TRBJ2-2; D ambiguous. CDR1 and CDR2 (germline): MGHRA, YSYEKL. Trimming stripped 0 bases from V and 4 bases from J, with 6 bases between. This CDR3 comprises 14 residues. The CDR3 protein is CASSQDGTTGELFF. The CDR3 DNA is TGCGCCAGCAGCCAAGATGGCACCACCGGGGAGCTGTTTTTT.

The chain carries TRBV7-2 and TRBJ2-3, with 7 bases matching TRBD2. J was trimmed by 2 bases and V by 2 bases; bases with no gene match: 10. Germline CDR1 SGHTA, CDR2 FQGNSA. This CDR3 is built from 17 residues. In nucleotides, the CDR3 is TGTGCCAGCAGCTTACATCGTGCGACTAGCCCCACAGATACGCAGTATTTT. Amino acid sequence: CASSLHRATSPTDTQYF.

This chain links TRBV30 with TRBJ1-2; 9 nucleotides line up with TRBD1. The CDR3 runs to 14 residues. CDR1 GTSNPN and CDR2 SVGIG come from the germline V gene (reference sequence). V shed 2 bases and J 3 bases; nucleotides not matched to a gene: 4. This CDR3 is CAWSPGTGYYGYTF. CDR3 DNA: TGTGCCTGGAGTCCCGGGACAGGGTACTATGGCTACACCTTC. Combining the CDR3 with reference TRBV30 and TRBJ1-2 gives the whole variable domain SQTIHQWPATLVQPVGSPLSLECTVEGTSNPNLYWYRQAAGRGLQLLFYSVGIGQISSEVPQNLSASRPQDRQFILSSKKLLLSDSGFYLCAWSPGTGYYGYTFGSGTRLTVV.

The V and J genes are TRBV27 and TRBJ1-2; D is unclear. The germline V gene has CDR1 MNHEY and CDR2 SMNVEV (reference sequence). CDR3 length equals 15 residues. With 3 bases removed from V and 2 bases from J, the gap between germline ends came to 13 bases. The CDR3 reads CASSFSGLGNYGYTF. CDR3 DNA: TGTGCCAGCAGTTTCTCCGGACTGGGGAACTATGGCTACACCTTC.

This clone came up once. CDR3 amino acids: CASSQTTPGETQYF. CDR3 DNA: TGTGCCAGCAGCCAAACGACCCCGGGGGAGACCCAGTACTTC. This chain links TRBV7-9 with TRBJ2-5, with D possibly being TRBD2 (5 bases). CDR3 size: 14 residues. V lost 5 bases to trimming and J lost 5 bases, with 15 bases between them. Germline V gene data show CDR1 as SEHNR and CDR2 as FQNEAQ (reference sequence).

The chain carries TRBV15 and TRBJ2-7; possibly TRBD1 for D (6 bases). The CDR3 has 13 residues. Trimming took off 1 base at V and 3 bases at J, with 7 bases between the two ends. The germline gives CDR1 LNHNV, CDR2 YYDKDF (reference sequence). The CDR3, as DNA: TGTGCCACCAGCAGAGCACAGGGCTACGAGCAGTACTTC. Its protein product is CATSRAQGYEQYF.

The J gene is TRBJ1-1, the V gene TRBV19, with D possibly TRBD1 on 6 matching bases. Germline CDR1 and CDR2: LNHDA and SQIVND (reference sequence). Trimming left V 7 bases short and J 4 bases short, with 16 bases between. CDR3 length: 14 amino acids. The CDR3 coding sequence is TGTGCCAGTACTGATCGGGGGGCTGGCACTGAAGCTTTCTTT. This sequence encodes CASTDRGAGTEAFF.

V gene TRBV6-1 combines with J gene TRBJ1-2; TRBD1 agrees at 9 bases. The V and J ends lost 6 bases and 3 bases, in that order; junction bases with no gene match: 5. Germline values: CDR1 MNHNS, CDR2 SASEGT. The CDR3 consists of 14 residues. CDR3: CASRRTGADYGYTF. In DNA, the CDR3 is TGTGCCAGCAGGAGGACAGGGGCTGACTATGGCTACACCTTC.

V and J are TRBV9 and TRBJ1-6; D gene uncertain. This CDR3 has 16 amino acids. CDR1 and CDR2 from the germline V gene are SGDLS and YYNGEE. Trimming took off 0 bases at V and 6 bases at J, with 13 bases between the two ends. CDR3 residues: CASSVGHGSANSPLHF. The CDR3 coding sequence is TGTGCCAGCAGCGTAGGTCACGGGTCTGCTAATTCACCCCTCCACTTT.

The chain employs TRBV5-1 and TRBJ2-1; 9 nucleotides align to TRBD1. After removal of 4 bases from V and 8 bases from J, the junction contained 7 bases not matched to a gene. The germline V gene encodes CDR1 SGHRS and CDR2 YFSETQ. CDR3 size: 14 residues. In nucleotides, the CDR3 is TGCGCCAGCAGCCGCATGGACAGGGGCGATGAGCAGTTCTTC. This translates into CASSRMDRGDEQFF.

This clone was detected only once. The J gene is TRBJ1-2, the V gene TRBV7-3; 8 nucleotides match TRBD1. Germline V gene data show CDR1 as SGHTA and CDR2 as FQGTGA. The CDR3 length is 13 residues. Unmatched junction bases numbered 8, after V lost 5 bases and J lost 9 bases. The CDR3 DNA follows: TGTGCCAGCAGCCCCGGACAGGGTAGAAGCTACACCTTC. Translating gives CASSPGQGRSYTF.

The V and J genes are TRBV27 and TRBJ1-1, with D uncertain. CDR3 size: 16 residues. V was cut by 5 bases and J by 0 bases, with 16 bases left in between. Germline V gives CDR1 MNHEY, CDR2 SMNVEV (reference sequence). CDR3 in DNA: TGTGCCAGCAGTAAATACCTTGAGTTCATGAACACTGAAGCTTTCTTT. It specifies CASSKYLEFMNTEAFF.

The rearrangement joins TRBV7-8 to TRBJ2-7; D ambiguous. Trimming removed 1 base at V and 1 base at J, with 14 bases between. CDR1 SGHVS and CDR2 FQNEAQ come from the germline V gene. The CDR3 runs 16 residues. This chain's CDR3 is CASSLVLGFWSYEQYF. The DNA of the CDR3 is TGTGCCAGCAGCTTAGTCTTGGGGTTCTGGTCCTACGAGCAGTACTTC.

V and J are TRBV19 and TRBJ1-4, with TRBD1 matching over 10 bases. This CDR3 region has 16 residues. The J segment lost 8 bases and the V segment lost 5 bases, leaving 11 bases of the junction unmatched. Germline CDR1 is LNHDA and CDR2 is SQIVND (reference sequence). CDR3 amino acids: CASSPMTGTGDEKLFF. Here the CDR3 DNA reads TGTGCCAGTAGTCCAATGACCGGGACAGGGGACGAAAAACTGTTTTTT.

This clone appeared a single time. The chain combines TRBV2 with TRBJ2-3; D may correspond to TRBD1 or TRBD2 (5 bases each). Trimming removed 5 bases from V and 6 bases from J, with 9 bases in between. There are 12 residues in the CDR3. The germline gives CDR1 SNHLY, CDR2 FYNNEI. This CDR3 is CASSPGTDTQYF. In DNA, the CDR3 is TGTGCCAGCAGTCCAGGGACGGATACGCAGTATTTT. Complete variable domain (other parts from reference TRBV2 and TRBJ2-3): EPEVTQTPSHQVTQMGQEVILRCVPISNHLYFYWYRQILGQKVEFLVSFYNNEISEKSEIFDDQFSVERPDGSNFTLKIRSTKLEDSAMYFCASSPGTDTQYFGPGTRLTVL.

J is TRBJ2-3 and V is TRBV10-3; 12 bases are a match to TRBD2. The CDR3 extends over 15 amino acids. In germline, CDR1 is ENHRY, CDR2 SYGVKD. The junction had 5 bases not matched to a gene; V was cut back by 6 bases and J by 4 bases. The CDR3 DNA reads as TGTGCCATCAGCTCTCTAGCGGGGGGGCCAGATACGCAGTATTTT. Its protein product is CAISSLAGGPDTQYF.